This T cell receptor (beta chain) was sequenced for a study of blood T cell repertoires in COVID-19. Study-wide context: COVID-19 samples, acute and convalescent, were from the United States, Italy and Spain. T cells, B-cell-depleted T cells, or PBMCs provided the cDNA or gDNA that served as material.

Authors' methods: It was from reference gene primer amplification that nucleated cell counts were estimated. The table came from immunoSEQ multiplex PCR; TCRdb's copy has only in-frame clones and leaves some out. The D gene and trimming were derived from the DNA, and the V and J assignments and clone size from that table. The profile shows about 41,000 clones, 81% of them singletons. The CDR3 runs to 16 residues. Trimming removed 3 bases from V and 5 bases from J; junction bases left unmatched: 7. From germline, CDR1 is LNHDA and CDR2 SQIVND (reference sequence). This clone was observed once. The sequencing input was peripheral blood. This receptor was taken from a man aged 35 to 55 with active or convalescent COVID-19. The rearrangement joins TRBV19 to TRBJ1-5, with 10 bases lining up with TRBD1. The CDR3 sequence is CASSMTTGGSYQPQHF. The CDR3 coding sequence is TGTGCCAGTAGTATGACGACAGGGGGCTCCTATCAGCCCCAGCATTTT.